This T cell receptor (beta chain) was captured by sequencing in a study of cytomegalovirus exposure and HLA in healthy donors. V lost 5 bases and J lost 0, with 13 bases in between. Germline loops: CDR1 SGHTA, CDR2 FQGNSA. The CDR3 is 15 amino acids. General study results and limits: Later work showed greater clonal expansion in HLA-associated TCR beta chains than in equally common others. Per a later analysis, about 15,000 TCR beta sequences showed association with HLA alleles at 0.05 false discovery rate.

In the case of this clone: The antigen remains undetermined.

PCR employed 60 Vbeta and 13 Jbeta primers. Some clones are missing from TCRdb's copy, which holds only in-frame ones; the method was immunoSEQ multiplex PCR. The repertoire consists of 150,000 or so clones, with approximately 70% occurring once and the leading ten covering 1.5% to 2%. This receptor was obtained from a woman aged 18 to 35 in good health and CMV-seronegative. The chain has TRBV7-2 and TRBJ1-1; the D gene is possibly TRBD1 (6 bases). The source material was PBMCs. This chain's CDR3 is CASSPIQGLNTEAFF. In DNA form, the CDR3 reads TGTGCCAGCAGCCCAATCCAGGGGTTGAACACTGAAGCTTTCTTT. The full variable domain, rest sourced from reference TRBV7-2 and TRBJ1-1, is GAGVSQSPSNKVTEKGKDVELRCDPISGHTALYWYRQSLGQGLEFLIYFQGNSAPDKSGLPSDRFSAERTGGSVSTLTIQRTQQEDSAVYLCASSPIQGLNTEAFFGQGTRLTVV.